This entry describes one T cell receptor (beta chain). The antigen remains undetermined. The data originate from a study of OX40 agonist ivuxolimab in advanced cancers. Study-level background: Partial response was recorded in three patients: one hepatocellular carcinoma and two cutaneous melanoma cases. Study-level results: At doses 0.1 to 3.0 mg/kg, CD4+ and CD8+ clones expanded.

Produced via immunoSEQ multiplex PCR; TCRdb's table is partial and in-frame only. Among approximately 6,900 clones, about 70% were seen once, and the ten largest hold roughly 25%. V shed 4 bases and J 2 bases; nucleotides not matched to a gene: 5. The CDR3 is made up of 16 amino acids. Germline V gives CDR1 SGDLS, CDR2 YYNGEE. This sequence was found in an adult with an advanced solid tumor such as melanoma, head and neck, liver or kidney cancer. Sample: CD4+ or CD8+ T cells sorted from blood, taken in a trial of the OX40 agonist ivuxolimab. The genes are TRBV9 and TRBJ1-6; TRBD1 agrees at 8 bases. The CDR3 spells CASSPTGDPYNSPLHF. CDR3 in DNA: TGTGCCAGCAGCCCGACAGGGGACCCCTATAATTCACCCCTCCACTTT.